This T cell receptor beta chain was sequenced during a study of T cells in Graves' hyperthyroidism and ophthalmopathy. CDR3 length equals 17 residues. Germline CDR1 reads SGHRS; CDR2 reads YFSETQ. V shed 4 bases and J 0 bases; nucleotides not matched to a gene: 10. TCR beta CDR3 sequences were amplified from RNA transcripts. With the HTBI primer set, the TCR CDR3 went through a first round of RT-PCR. TCRdb used MiXCR to reprocess the multiplex PCR reads, holding one entry per CDR3 protein. The sample records fewer than 600,000 distinct CDR3 sequences, 14% being singletons. This clonotype was sampled from a woman between 18 and 29 years old with Graves' hyperthyroidism. The sample was blood. The V call is TRBV5-1, the J call TRBJ2-1; 7 bases fit TRBD2. CDR3 residues: CASSQVPGEGSYNEQFF. CDR3 in DNA: TGCGCCAGCAGCCAGGTCCCCGGGGAGGGCTCCTACAATGAGCAGTTCTTC.